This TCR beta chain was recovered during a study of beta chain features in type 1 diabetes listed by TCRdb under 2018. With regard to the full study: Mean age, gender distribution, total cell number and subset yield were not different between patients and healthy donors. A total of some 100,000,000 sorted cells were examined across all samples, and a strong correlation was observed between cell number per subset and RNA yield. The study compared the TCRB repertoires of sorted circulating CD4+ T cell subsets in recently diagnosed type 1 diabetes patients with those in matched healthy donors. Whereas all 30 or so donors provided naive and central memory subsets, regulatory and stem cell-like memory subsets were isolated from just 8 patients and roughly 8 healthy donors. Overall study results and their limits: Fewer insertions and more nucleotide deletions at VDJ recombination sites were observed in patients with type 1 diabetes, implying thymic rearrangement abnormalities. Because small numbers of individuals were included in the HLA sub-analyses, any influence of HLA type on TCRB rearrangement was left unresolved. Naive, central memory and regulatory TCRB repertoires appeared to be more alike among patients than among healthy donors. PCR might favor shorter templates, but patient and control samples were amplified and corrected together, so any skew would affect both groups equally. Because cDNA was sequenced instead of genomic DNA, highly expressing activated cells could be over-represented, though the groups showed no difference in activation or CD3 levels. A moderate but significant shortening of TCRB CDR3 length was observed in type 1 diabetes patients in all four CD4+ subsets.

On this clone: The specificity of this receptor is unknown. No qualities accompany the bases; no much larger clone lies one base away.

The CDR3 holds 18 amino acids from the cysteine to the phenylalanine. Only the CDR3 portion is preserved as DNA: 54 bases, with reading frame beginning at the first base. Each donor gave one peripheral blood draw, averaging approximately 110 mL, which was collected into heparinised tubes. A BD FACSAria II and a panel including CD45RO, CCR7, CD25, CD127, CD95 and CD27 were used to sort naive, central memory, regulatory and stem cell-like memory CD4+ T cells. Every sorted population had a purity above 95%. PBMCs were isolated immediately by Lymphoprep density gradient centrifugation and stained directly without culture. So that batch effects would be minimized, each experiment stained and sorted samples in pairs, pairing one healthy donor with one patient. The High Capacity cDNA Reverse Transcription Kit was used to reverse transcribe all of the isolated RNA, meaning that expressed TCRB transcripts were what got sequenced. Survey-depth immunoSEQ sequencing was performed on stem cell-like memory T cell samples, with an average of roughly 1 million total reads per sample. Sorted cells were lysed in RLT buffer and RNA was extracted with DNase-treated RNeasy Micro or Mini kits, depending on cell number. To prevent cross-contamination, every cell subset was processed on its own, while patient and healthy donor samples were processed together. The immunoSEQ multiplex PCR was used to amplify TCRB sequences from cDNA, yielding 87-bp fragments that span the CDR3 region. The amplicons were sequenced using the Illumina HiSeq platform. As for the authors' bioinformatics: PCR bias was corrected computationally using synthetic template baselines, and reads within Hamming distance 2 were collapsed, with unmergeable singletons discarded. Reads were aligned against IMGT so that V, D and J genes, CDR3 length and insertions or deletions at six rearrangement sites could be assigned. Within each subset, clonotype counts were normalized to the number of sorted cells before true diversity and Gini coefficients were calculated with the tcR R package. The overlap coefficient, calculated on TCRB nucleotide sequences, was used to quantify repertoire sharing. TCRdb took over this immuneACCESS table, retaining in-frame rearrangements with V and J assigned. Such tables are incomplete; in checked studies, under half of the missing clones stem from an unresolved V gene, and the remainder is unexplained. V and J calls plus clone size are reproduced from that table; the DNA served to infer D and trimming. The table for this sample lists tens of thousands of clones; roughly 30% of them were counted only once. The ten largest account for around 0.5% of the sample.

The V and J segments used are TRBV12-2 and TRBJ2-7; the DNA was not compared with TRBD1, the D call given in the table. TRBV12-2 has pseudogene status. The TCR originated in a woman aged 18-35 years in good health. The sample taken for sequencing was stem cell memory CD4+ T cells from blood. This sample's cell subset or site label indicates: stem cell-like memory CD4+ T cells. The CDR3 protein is CASRLIEGEPTSSYEQYF. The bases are TGTGCAAGTCGCTTAATCGAAGGGGAACCAACCTCAAGCTACGAGCAGTACTTC.